A selection of T cell receptor beta chains follows, all from one sample in a study of blood T cell repertoires in COVID-19. The assay was immunoSEQ multiplex PCR, and TCRdb's table has in-frame clones only and misses some. The sample lists roughly 280,000 clones; about 90% were seen once. Sequenced material: PBMCs or T cells enriched from blood (not recorded which). The receptors stem from a woman aged 55-69 years who had recovered from COVID-19. Each CDR3 is given with its conserved first and last residue. Each record gives: CDR3 DNA, CDR3 protein, CDR3 length, clone size, D gene, V gene, J gene. The D gene is left open where the match is weak. Clone size is not always given. Where it is, it says once, few, many or a class for expanded clones.

CDR3nt: TGTGCCACCAGTGATCGACAGCTAAATCAGCCCCAGCATTTT; CDR3aa: CATSDRQLNQPQHF; len: 14; abundance: NA; d_gene: NA; v_gene: TRBV24-1; j_gene: TRBJ1-5
CDR3nt: TGTGCCAGCTCACTCAGTAGCGCCATGTTCTCCTACAATGAGCAGTTCTTC; CDR3aa: CASSLSSAMFSYNEQFF; len: 17; abundance: NA; d_gene: NA; v_gene: TRBV18; j_gene: TRBJ2-1
CDR3nt: TGTGCCAGCTCACTGGACAGGGACACTGAAGCTTTCTTT; CDR3aa: CASSLDRDTEAFF; len: 13; abundance: NA; d_gene: TRBD1; v_gene: TRBV18; j_gene: TRBJ1-1
CDR3nt: TGTGCCAGTAGTATAGGCATACAGGGAGTAACCTACAATGAGCAGTTCTTC; CDR3aa: CASSIGIQGVTYNEQFF; len: 17; abundance: NA; d_gene: NA; v_gene: TRBV19; j_gene: TRBJ2-1
CDR3nt: TGTGCCAGCAGTTATGGCGACAGCAGAAATGAAAAACTGTTTTTT; CDR3aa: CASSYGDSRNEKLFF; len: 15; abundance: NA; d_gene: NA; v_gene: TRBV28; j_gene: TRBJ1-4
CDR3nt: TGTGCCAGCAGTTTATCGAGCACAGGGGCTGAAGCTTTCTTT; CDR3aa: CASSLSSTGAEAFF; len: 14; abundance: few; d_gene: TRBD1; v_gene: TRBV27; j_gene: TRBJ1-1
CDR3nt: TGTGCCAGCAGCCCGACAGGGGGGAACTATGGCTACACCTTC; CDR3aa: CASSPTGGNYGYTF; len: 14; abundance: NA; d_gene: TRBD1; v_gene: TRBV13; j_gene: TRBJ1-2
CDR3nt: TGTGCCAGCAGTCGACAGGGACTAGCGGTGGAGACCCAGTACTTC; CDR3aa: CASSRQGLAVETQYF; len: 15; abundance: NA; d_gene: TRBD2; v_gene: TRBV27; j_gene: TRBJ2-5
CDR3nt: TGTGCCAGCAGTCTAGCGGGAGACAATGAGCAGTTCTTC; CDR3aa: CASSLAGDNEQFF; len: 13; abundance: NA; d_gene: TRBD2; v_gene: TRBV6-5; j_gene: TRBJ2-1
CDR3nt: TGTGCCAGCAGCCCTAGGAGGTCTGGGGCCAACGTCCTGACTTTC; CDR3aa: CASSPRRSGANVLTF; len: 15; abundance: NA; d_gene: NA; v_gene: TRBV11-2; j_gene: TRBJ2-6
CDR3nt: TGCGCCAGCCGAAGCGAGATTCTAGCGGGAGGGGGTGAGCAGTTCTTC; CDR3aa: CASRSEILAGGGEQFF; len: 16; abundance: NA; d_gene: TRBD2; v_gene: TRBV5-1; j_gene: TRBJ2-1
CDR3nt: TGTGCCAGCCGAGGGCTAGAGACCCAGTACTTC; CDR3aa: CASRGLETQYF; len: 11; abundance: NA; d_gene: NA; v_gene: TRBV6-5; j_gene: TRBJ2-5
CDR3nt: TGTGCCAGCAGCTTGGGGGGACTAGGAGTCTACGAGCAGTACTTC; CDR3aa: CASSLGGLGVYEQYF; len: 15; abundance: NA; d_gene: TRBD2; v_gene: TRBV5-4; j_gene: TRBJ2-7
CDR3nt: TGTGCCAGTCGGGGACTCCTGGCCCAGACGCAGTATTTT; CDR3aa: CASRGLLAQTQYF; len: 13; abundance: NA; d_gene: NA; v_gene: TRBV19; j_gene: TRBJ2-3
CDR3nt: TGTGCCAGCAGTGAAGGCGGGTCTGGGGCCAACGTCCTGACTTTC; CDR3aa: CASSEGGSGANVLTF; len: 15; abundance: NA; d_gene: NA; v_gene: TRBV2; j_gene: TRBJ2-6
CDR3nt: TGTGCCAGCAGCTTTACATCAAACACTGAAGCTTTCTTT; CDR3aa: CASSFTSNTEAFF; len: 13; abundance: NA; d_gene: NA; v_gene: TRBV5-6; j_gene: TRBJ1-1
CDR3nt: TGTGCCACCCTCCGAACGGGACAGGGTTTTTACGAGCAGTACTTC; CDR3aa: CATLRTGQGFYEQYF; len: 15; abundance: NA; d_gene: TRBD1; v_gene: TRBV6-5; j_gene: TRBJ2-7
CDR3nt: TGTGCCAGCAAGGGGGATCCCTCCGAGCAGTACTTC; CDR3aa: CASKGDPSEQYF; len: 12; abundance: NA; d_gene: NA; v_gene: TRBV2; j_gene: TRBJ2-7
CDR3nt: TGTGCCAGCAGTTACTCGATCTACGGGGAATACTATGGCTACACCTTC; CDR3aa: CASSYSIYGEYYGYTF; len: 16; abundance: NA; d_gene: NA; v_gene: TRBV6-5; j_gene: TRBJ1-2
CDR3nt: TGTGCCAGCAGCCCCTCGTCTTGGGGGGACCTCTACGGTGGGGAGCAGTACTTC; CDR3aa: CASSPSSWGDLYGGEQYF; len: 18; abundance: NA; d_gene: NA; v_gene: TRBV7-9; j_gene: TRBJ2-7
CDR3nt: TGTGCCAGCAGCCTAAGCGGACTAGCGAGTTTTCAGTACTTC; CDR3aa: CASSLSGLASFQYF; len: 14; abundance: NA; d_gene: TRBD2; v_gene: TRBV2; j_gene: TRBJ2-4
CDR3nt: TGTGCCAGCAGCACCCGCGGGACAGGACTCGATGAGCAGTTCTTC; CDR3aa: CASSTRGTGLDEQFF; len: 15; abundance: NA; d_gene: TRBD1; v_gene: TRBV11-1; j_gene: TRBJ2-1
CDR3nt: TGTGCCAGCAGCGTGACCCGACAGGGGTGGGACTATGGCTACACCTTC; CDR3aa: CASSVTRQGWDYGYTF; len: 16; abundance: NA; d_gene: TRBD1; v_gene: TRBV9; j_gene: TRBJ1-2
CDR3nt: TGTGCCAGCAGCTCCCGTACCAAACCCCGGGACAACCCCTACGAGCAGTACTTC; CDR3aa: CASSSRTKPRDNPYEQYF; len: 18; abundance: NA; d_gene: NA; v_gene: TRBV11-2; j_gene: TRBJ2-7
CDR3nt: TGTGCCAGCAGTTTGAACAGGGACACTGAAGCTTTCTTT; CDR3aa: CASSLNRDTEAFF; len: 13; abundance: NA; d_gene: NA; v_gene: TRBV12-3/TRBV12-4; j_gene: TRBJ1-1
CDR3nt: TGTGCCAGCAGCTCACAGGTGAACACTGAAGCTTTCTTT; CDR3aa: CASSSQVNTEAFF; len: 13; abundance: NA; d_gene: NA; v_gene: TRBV11-1; j_gene: TRBJ1-1
CDR3nt: TGTGCCAGCAGCTTCCTTTACCTAGCGGACCCAAAACATGAGCAGTTCTTC; CDR3aa: CASSFLYLADPKHEQFF; len: 17; abundance: once; d_gene: TRBD2; v_gene: TRBV7-6; j_gene: TRBJ2-1
CDR3nt: TGTGCCAGCAGTTTAGGACAGCGGGAGACCCAGTACTTC; CDR3aa: CASSLGQRETQYF; len: 13; abundance: NA; d_gene: NA; v_gene: TRBV27; j_gene: TRBJ2-5
CDR3nt: TGCAGCGTTGATTATCGAGGGAACACTGAAGCTTTCTTT; CDR3aa: CSVDYRGNTEAFF; len: 13; abundance: NA; d_gene: NA; v_gene: TRBV29-1; j_gene: TRBJ1-1
CDR3nt: TGTGCCAGCAGTGAGTCTCTGGAGCAGTACTTC; CDR3aa: CASSESLEQYF; len: 11; abundance: once; d_gene: NA; v_gene: TRBV2; j_gene: TRBJ2-7
CDR3nt: TGTGCCAGCAGCCCACGGGACAGGGTTGGCTACACCTTC; CDR3aa: CASSPRDRVGYTF; len: 13; abundance: NA; d_gene: TRBD1; v_gene: TRBV3-1/TRBV3-2; j_gene: TRBJ1-2
CDR3nt: TGTGCCAGCAGTTTGTACCGGGGGACCTACCAAAAGGAGCAGTACTTC; CDR3aa: CASSLYRGTYQKEQYF; len: 16; abundance: NA; d_gene: NA; v_gene: TRBV28; j_gene: TRBJ2-7
CDR3nt: TGTGCCAGCAGCTCGGGACAGATCTATGGCTACACCTTC; CDR3aa: CASSSGQIYGYTF; len: 13; abundance: once; d_gene: TRBD1; v_gene: TRBV28; j_gene: TRBJ1-2
CDR3nt: TGTGCCAGCAGCCATAGCGGACCGAGCTCCTACGAGCAGTACTTC; CDR3aa: CASSHSGPSSYEQYF; len: 15; abundance: NA; d_gene: NA; v_gene: TRBV7-9; j_gene: TRBJ2-7
CDR3nt: TGCGCCAGCAGGGTAGAGCAGGGGGCCTACAATGAGCAGTTCTTC; CDR3aa: CASRVEQGAYNEQFF; len: 15; abundance: few; d_gene: TRBD1; v_gene: TRBV5-1; j_gene: TRBJ2-1
CDR3nt: TGCGCCAGCAGCTGGGGGCGCCCTAACTATGGCTACACCTTC; CDR3aa: CASSWGRPNYGYTF; len: 14; abundance: NA; d_gene: NA; v_gene: TRBV5-1; j_gene: TRBJ1-2
CDR3nt: TGTGCCAGCAGCCCCCACGGACAGGGCGGCAATCAGCCCCAGCATTTT; CDR3aa: CASSPHGQGGNQPQHF; len: 16; abundance: NA; d_gene: TRBD1; v_gene: TRBV9; j_gene: TRBJ1-5
CDR3nt: TGTGCCAGCAGCTCACGGGGTGGAACTGAAGCTTTCTTT; CDR3aa: CASSSRGGTEAFF; len: 13; abundance: once; d_gene: NA; v_gene: TRBV7-3; j_gene: TRBJ1-1
CDR3nt: TGTGCCTGGAGTAGGGGGGGCCCCCACGAGCAGTACTTC; CDR3aa: CAWSRGGPHEQYF; len: 13; abundance: NA; d_gene: NA; v_gene: TRBV30; j_gene: TRBJ2-7
CDR3nt: TGTGCCAGCAGCTCGGCGGGGGTGAACACTGAAGCTTTCTTT; CDR3aa: CASSSAGVNTEAFF; len: 14; abundance: NA; d_gene: NA; v_gene: TRBV5-6; j_gene: TRBJ1-1
CDR3nt: TGTGCCAGTAGTAGCGGGACTTACAATGAGCAGTTCTTC; CDR3aa: CASSSGTYNEQFF; len: 13; abundance: NA; d_gene: NA; v_gene: TRBV19; j_gene: TRBJ2-1
CDR3nt: TGTGCCAGCAGCCCTCTGGGACAGGGTCCCAATCAGCCCCAGCATTTT; CDR3aa: CASSPLGQGPNQPQHF; len: 16; abundance: NA; d_gene: TRBD1; v_gene: TRBV6-2/TRBV6-3; j_gene: TRBJ1-5
CDR3nt: TGTGCCAGTAGTTTGGAGGGGACCACTGAAGCTTTCTTT; CDR3aa: CASSLEGTTEAFF; len: 13; abundance: NA; d_gene: NA; v_gene: TRBV19; j_gene: TRBJ1-1
CDR3nt: TGTGCCAGCAGCCCCTGGGACAGGGATGAAAAACTGTTTTTT; CDR3aa: CASSPWDRDEKLFF; len: 14; abundance: NA; d_gene: TRBD1; v_gene: TRBV9; j_gene: TRBJ1-4
CDR3nt: TGTGCCAGTAGTACCGACCGACAGGGACTGGGAGAGCAGTACTTC; CDR3aa: CASSTDRQGLGEQYF; len: 15; abundance: NA; d_gene: NA; v_gene: TRBV19; j_gene: TRBJ2-7
CDR3nt: TGTGCCAGCAGTTTGCAGGGGCCAGCTTTCTTT; CDR3aa: CASSLQGPAFF; len: 11; abundance: NA; d_gene: NA; v_gene: TRBV12-3/TRBV12-4; j_gene: TRBJ1-1